The 27 T cell receptor beta chains reported below all come from one sample, sequenced in a study of cytomegalovirus exposure and HLA in healthy donors. 60 Vbeta and 13 Jbeta primers were used in PCR. Some clones are missing from TCRdb's copy, which holds only in-frame ones; the method was immunoSEQ multiplex PCR. The sample lists some 100,000 clones; roughly 80% were seen once. Sequenced input: PBMCs. Receptors were obtained from a female donor in good health and CMV-seronegative.

J is TRBJ1-6 and V is TRBV10-2; TRBD1 aligns across 9 bases. The CDR3 sequence is 15 residues long. V shed 6 bases and J 10 bases; nucleotides not matched to a gene: 10. Germline CDR1 reads WSHSY; CDR2 reads SAAADI. CDR3 region: CASRTLDRGGSPLHF. The CDR3 region has the DNA TGCGCCAGCAGGACATTGGACAGGGGAGGATCACCCCTCCACTTT.

The J gene is TRBJ2-7, the V gene TRBV18; 9 nucleotides align to TRBD2. The CDR3 totals 15 residues. The germline V gene encodes CDR1 KGHSH and CDR2 LQKENI. V shed 2 bases and J 4 bases; nucleotides not matched to a gene: 6. The CDR3 DNA is TGTGCCAGCTCACCATCCGGGACTAGCTTTTACGAGCAGTACTTC. Residues: CASSPSGTSFYEQYF.

The chain uses TRBV29-1 and TRBJ1-2; D call uncertain. CDR1 and CDR2 (germline): SQVTM, ANQGSEA. Trimming cost V 4 bases and J 3 bases, with 15 bases left between them. The CDR3 totals 14 residues. In DNA form, the CDR3 reads TGCAGCGTTGTATTCGGCATCGAGGACTATGGCTACACCTTC. Translated, it gives CSVVFGIEDYGYTF.

The genes are TRBV7-9 and TRBJ2-5; the match to TRBD2 covers 7 bases. The CDR3 spans 15 residues. CDR1 and CDR2 (germline): SEHNR, FQNEAQ (reference sequence). Losses at the gene ends were 5 bases for V and 3 bases for J; bases not matched to a gene: 9. Here the CDR3 DNA reads TGTGCCAGCAGCCACGAGTGGCTAGCGGAAGAGACCCAGTACTTC. It is translated as CASSHEWLAEETQYF.

V usage is TRBV9 and J usage is TRBJ2-7, with D perhaps matching TRBD2 (5 bases). Per germline, CDR1 SGDLS and CDR2 YYNGEE. The length of the CDR3 is 14 residues. Trimming removed 0 bases from V and 5 bases from J, with 12 bases in between. The CDR3 spells CASSVGGGWDEQYF. In DNA, the CDR3 is TGTGCCAGCAGCGTAGGTGGCGGGTGGGACGAGCAGTACTTC.

A note on this clone: The same CDR3 can be traced to other DNA sequences in this sample. The J gene is TRBJ2-2, the V gene TRBV5-1; 7 bases are shared with TRBD2. The CDR3 loop spans 17 amino acids. Germline lookup yields CDR1 SGHRS and CDR2 YFSETQ. J lost 1 base, V lost 1 base, and 7 bases had no gene match. CDR3 sequence (DNA): TGCGCCAGCAGCTTGAAGCGAACGGGGGGGAACACCGGGGAGCTGTTTTTT. Protein: CASSLKRTGGNTGELFF.

This clone was detected once. One end of the junction fails to match germline, which may point to a read error. The rearrangement links TRBV13 to TRBJ2-7, with 7 bases that match TRBD1. The CDR3 consists of 13 residues. The germline V gene has CDR1 PRHDT and CDR2 FYEKMQ (reference sequence). This CDR3 reads CAGSPPGGHEQYF. CDR3 coding DNA: TGTGCCGGCAGCCCCCCAGGGGGACACGAGCAGTACTTC.

This chain links TRBV18 with TRBJ1-1; the D is unclear. The germline V gene has CDR1 KGHSH and CDR2 LQKENI. Trimming left V 3 bases short and J 10 bases short, with 15 bases between. The CDR3 length is 13 residues. This chain's CDR3 is CASSPQRGGRAFF. The CDR3 bases are TGTGCCAGCTCACCCCAAAGAGGCGGGAGAGCTTTCTTT.

The chain links TRBV6-1 to TRBJ2-5; D gene unclear. Trimming took off 4 bases at V and 1 base at J, with 19 bases between the two ends. CDR1 MNHNS and CDR2 SASEGT come from the germline V gene. The CDR3 consists of 17 residues. The CDR3 loop is CASSVWAGPLVQETQYF. The CDR3 nucleotides read TGTGCCAGCAGTGTATGGGCAGGCCCTCTCGTCCAAGAGACCCAGTACTTC.

This clone showed up just once. The V and J genes are TRBV6-1 and TRBJ2-6; D unclear. Trimming stripped 3 bases from V and 4 bases from J, with 25 bases between. The germline V gene encodes CDR1 MNHNS and CDR2 SASEGT. CDR3 length equals 20 residues. This chain's CDR3 is CASSERIRGLTSPGANVLTF. CDR3 sequence (DNA): TGTGCCAGCAGTGAGCGGATAAGAGGTTTAACGAGCCCCGGGGCCAACGTCCTGACTTTC.

This clone occurred a few times. One end of the junction varies from germline; a read error may be responsible. This chain uses TRBV10-2 with TRBJ1-4, with D perhaps matching TRBD1 (6 bases). From germline, CDR1 is WSHSY and CDR2 SAAADI. There are 12 residues in the CDR3. CDR3 nucleotides: TGCGCCAGCAGTGAGTCAAGAGGAGAGGGGGTTTTT. Its translation: CASSESRGEGVF.

This clone was detected only once. V gene TRBV11-2 combines with J gene TRBJ2-7; 8 bases are shared with TRBD2. The CDR3 is 19 amino acids. CDR1 and CDR2 from the germline V gene are SGHAT and FQNNGV. The V and J ends lost 0 bases and 7 bases, in that order; junction bases with no gene match: 20. The CDR3 region has the DNA TGTGCCAGCAGCTTAGATGCGGGGGTAGCGGGGATAACCTACGAAGAGCAGTACTTC. Residues: CASSLDAGVAGITYEEQYF.

This sequence joins TRBV27 and TRBJ2-1; 8 bases match TRBD1. CDR1 MNHEY and CDR2 SMNVEV come from the germline V gene (reference sequence). CDR3 size: 16 residues. Trimming removed 8 bases from V and 5 bases from J; junction bases left unmatched: 14. The CDR3 region is CASGDRTTGKNNEQFF. As DNA, the CDR3 is TGTGCCAGCGGGGACAGGACCACGGGGAAAAACAATGAGCAGTTCTTC.

The genes are TRBV4-2 and TRBJ1-2; D is perhaps TRBD1 (6 bases). V lost 0 bases and J lost 0, with 17 bases in between. Germline-derived CDR1 and CDR2 are LGHNA and YNFKEQ. The CDR3 spans 18 residues. CDR3 nucleotides: TGTGCCAGCAGCCAAGATGATAAGGGGGGGCGGGCTAACTATGGCTACACCTTC. Its protein product is CASSQDDKGGRANYGYTF.

V gene TRBV28 combines with J gene TRBJ2-3; tentatively, D is TRBD2 (5 bases). The CDR3 is 13 residues long. Trimming left V 8 bases short and J 2 bases short, with 11 bases between. Germline assignment: CDR1 MDHEN and CDR2 SYDVKM. CDR3 coding DNA: TGTGCCAGCCGCCGGGGTACCACAGATACGCAGTATTTT. Amino acid sequence: CASRRGTTDTQYF.

This sequence joins TRBV9 and TRBJ1-6; tentatively, D is TRBD1 (6 bases). The germline CDR1 and CDR2 sequences are SGDLS and YYNGEE. V gave up 0 bases and J gave up 8 bases, with 9 bases separating them. The CDR3 has 14 amino acids. CDR3 in DNA: TGTGCCAGCAGCGTAGTACAGGGCCATTCACCCCTCCACTTT. Translating gives CASSVVQGHSPLHF.

This rearrangement joins TRBV2 to TRBJ2-1, with 9 bases aligning to TRBD2. The CDR3 contains 15 residues. V lost 1 base, J lost 10 bases, and 8 bases stayed unmatched. From germline, CDR1 is SNHLY and CDR2 FYNNEI. CDR3 in DNA: TGTGCCAGCAGTGAAGAGAGCGGGGGGTGGCGAGAGCAGTTCTTC. This codes for CASSEESGGWREQFF.

The V gene is TRBV10-1, the J gene TRBJ1-4; D is ambiguous. Germline V gene lookup returns CDR1 WNHNN and CDR2 SYGVQD (reference sequence). The V gene lost 8 bases and the J gene lost 13 bases, with 14 bases spanning the gap. This CDR3 comprises 11 residues. The CDR3 reads CASPGGFGLFF. DNA of the CDR3: TGCGCCAGCCCGGGAGGGTTCGGACTGTTTTTT.

The rearrangement links TRBV18 to TRBJ1-4; 12 bases agree with TRBD1. Germline CDR1 and CDR2: KGHSH and LQKENI. Trimming removed 4 bases from V and 8 bases from J; junction bases left unmatched: 8. The CDR3 extends over 16 amino acids. DNA for the CDR3: TGTGCCAGCTCACATAACCGGGACAGGGGGCGCGAAAAACTGTTTTTT. Amino acid sequence: CASSHNRDRGREKLFF.

J is TRBJ2-3 and V is TRBV9; the match to TRBD2 covers 9 bases. J was trimmed by 1 base and V by 7 bases; bases with no gene match: 1. The CDR3 consists of 13 residues. Germline assignment: CDR1 SGDLS and CDR2 YYNGEE. The CDR3 DNA is TGTGCCAGCGAGCGGGGGGGCACAGATACGCAGTATTTT. This encodes CASERGGTDTQYF.

The chain combines TRBV15 with TRBJ2-5; 13 positions agree with TRBD2. TRBJ2-7 explains the end of the DNA better; the J call may be wrong. Germline values: CDR1 LNHNV, CDR2 YYDKDF (reference sequence). The CDR3 spans 15 residues. The DNA for the CDR3 is TGTGCCACCAGCAGGGGGACTAGCGGGGTCTACGAGCAGTACTTC. Its translation is CATSRGTSGVYEQYF.

This sequence joins TRBV6-6 and TRBJ2-3, with a weak D call TRBD1 (6 bases). In germline, CDR1 is MNHNY, CDR2 SVGAGI (reference sequence). Trimming took 8 bases from V and 8 from J, leaving 11 bases between them. The CDR3 length is 11 residues. CDR3 bases: TGTGCCAGCTTCTTAGGGGGTACGCAGTATTTT. It yields the protein CASFLGGTQYF.

The table lists this clone with a few counts. Other DNA sequences within the sample encode an identical CDR3. The chain joins TRBV5-1 to TRBJ2-7, with 7 bases that match TRBD1. V was pared by 4 bases and J by 1 base, with 2 bases of the junction left unmatched. Germline loops: CDR1 SGHRS, CDR2 YFSETQ. This CDR3 is built from 13 residues. The CDR3 coding sequence is TGCGCCAGCAGCCCGGACAGGTCCTACGAGCAGTACTTC. It translates to CASSPDRSYEQYF.

This clone was seen more than once but under ten times. V is TRBV4-3 and J is TRBJ2-7, with D possibly being TRBD2 (6 bases). CDR3 length equals 16 residues. Trimming pared 0 bases from V and 6 bases from J, leaving 18 bases between. Germline V CDR1 and CDR2: LGHNA, YSLEER. The CDR3 coding sequence is TGCGCCAGCAGCCAAGATTGGAAACGGGGAGGATTCGAGCAGTACTTC. Its protein is CASSQDWKRGGFEQYF.

The chain recombines TRBV10-1 with TRBJ1-2, with 9 bases fitting TRBD1. V shed 3 bases and J 2 bases; nucleotides not matched to a gene: 7. This CDR3 has 16 amino acids. CDR1 is WNHNN and CDR2 is SYGVQD in the germline V gene (reference sequence). The CDR3 sequence: CASSDPGTGRNYGYTF. In DNA, the CDR3 is TGCGCCAGCAGTGACCCCGGGACAGGGAGAAACTATGGCTACACCTTC.

The chain uses TRBV27 and TRBJ1-4, with 9 bases aligning to TRBD1. V dropped 6 bases and J dropped 8; count of bases not matched to a gene: 10. Germline V lookup: CDR1 MNHEY, CDR2 SMNVEV (reference sequence). The CDR3 sequence is 15 residues long. The CDR3 region is CASSLSGTGSEKLFF. DNA of the CDR3: TGTGCCAGCAGCCTTTCCGGGACAGGGAGCGAAAAACTGTTTTTT.

The chain has TRBV7-2 and TRBJ1-5; no definite D call. There are 13 residues in the CDR3. Trimming removed 1 base at V and 6 bases at J, with 7 bases between. CDR1 is SGHTA and CDR2 is FQGNSA in the germline V gene. CDR3 bases: TGTGCCAGCAGCTTAGAGCTTGCTCAGCCCCAGCATTTT. Its protein is CASSLELAQPQHF.